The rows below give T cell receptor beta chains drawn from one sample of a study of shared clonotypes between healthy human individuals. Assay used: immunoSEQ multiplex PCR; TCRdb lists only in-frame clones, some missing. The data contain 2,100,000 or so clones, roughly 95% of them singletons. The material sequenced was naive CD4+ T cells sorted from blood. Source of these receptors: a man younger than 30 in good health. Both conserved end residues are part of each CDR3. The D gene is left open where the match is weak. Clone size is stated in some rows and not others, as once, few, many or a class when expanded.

CDR3aa: CASRYLAGLTDTQYF
CDR3nt: TGTGCCAGCAGGTACCTAGCGGGGCTCACAGATACGCAGTATTTT
v_gene: TRBV7-2
d_gene: TRBD2
j_gene: TRBJ2-3
abundance: NA

CDR3aa: CASSTQLAASTDTQYF
CDR3nt: TGTGCCAGCAGCACCCAACTAGCGGCTAGCACAGATACGCAGTATTTT
v_gene: TRBV7-2
d_gene: TRBD2
j_gene: TRBJ2-3
abundance: NA

CDR3aa: CASSVRWDPLEQYF
CDR3nt: TGTGCCAGCAGCGTAAGATGGGACCCGCTCGAGCAGTACTTC
v_gene: TRBV9
d_gene: NA
j_gene: TRBJ2-7
abundance: NA

CDR3aa: CASSLRQGAEKLFF
CDR3nt: TGTGCCAGCAGCCTCCGACAGGGGGCGGAAAAACTGTTTTTT
v_gene: TRBV13
d_gene: TRBD1
j_gene: TRBJ1-4
abundance: NA

CDR3aa: CASSWTSGNTGELFF
CDR3nt: TGCGCCAGCAGTTGGACTAGCGGGAACACCGGGGAGCTGTTTTTT
v_gene: TRBV4-3
d_gene: TRBD2
j_gene: TRBJ2-2
abundance: NA

CDR3aa: CASSKERGAYEQYF
CDR3nt: TGTGCCAGCAGCAAAGAGCGGGGAGCCTACGAGCAGTACTTC
v_gene: TRBV21-1
d_gene: NA
j_gene: TRBJ2-7
abundance: NA

CDR3aa: CASSPRLAHLSYEQYF
CDR3nt: TGTGCCAGTAGTCCCAGACTAGCGCACTTATCCTACGAGCAGTACTTC
v_gene: TRBV19
d_gene: TRBD2
j_gene: TRBJ2-7
abundance: NA

CDR3aa: CASSRDTEAFF
CDR3nt: TGTGCCAGCAGTAGGGACACTGAAGCTTTCTTT
v_gene: TRBV28
d_gene: NA
j_gene: TRBJ1-1
abundance: NA

CDR3aa: CASSGGQMGQPQHF
CDR3nt: TGTGCCAGCAGCGGTGGACAGATGGGTCAGCCCCAGCATTTT
v_gene: TRBV9
d_gene: NA
j_gene: TRBJ1-5
abundance: NA

CDR3aa: CATRGTLTDTQYF
CDR3nt: TGTGCCACCCGGGGCACCCTCACAGATACGCAGTATTTT
v_gene: TRBV19
d_gene: NA
j_gene: TRBJ2-3
abundance: NA

CDR3aa: CASSLSGVSNTEAFF
CDR3nt: TGTGCCAGCAGCCTAAGTGGTGTCTCTAACACTGAAGCTTTCTTT
v_gene: TRBV7-3
d_gene: NA
j_gene: TRBJ1-1
abundance: NA

CDR3aa: CASGLLPGTSDSYEQYF
CDR3nt: TGTGCTAGTGGTTTGCTACCCGGGACTAGCGATTCCTACGAGCAGTACTTC
v_gene: TRBV12-5
d_gene: TRBD2
j_gene: TRBJ2-7
abundance: NA

CDR3aa: CSARQAKNTEAFF
CDR3nt: TGCAGCGCCCGGCAGGCCAAGAACACTGAAGCTTTCTTT
v_gene: TRBV29-1
d_gene: NA
j_gene: TRBJ1-1
abundance: once

CDR3aa: CASSSFGSGANVLTF
CDR3nt: TGCGCCAGCAGCAGTTTCGGTTCTGGGGCCAACGTCCTGACTTTC
v_gene: TRBV5-1
d_gene: NA
j_gene: TRBJ2-6
abundance: NA

CDR3aa: CASSRIDRDWNEQFF
CDR3nt: TGTGCCAGCAGTCGGATCGACAGGGATTGGAATGAGCAGTTCTTC
v_gene: TRBV28
d_gene: TRBD1
j_gene: TRBJ2-1
abundance: NA

CDR3aa: CASSEAFIPPSSSTWALSSYEQYF
CDR3nt: TGTGCCAGCAGTGAAGCTTTCATCCCCCCCTCAAGTTCGACATGGGCCCTTAGCTCCTACGAGCAGTACTTC
v_gene: TRBV2
d_gene: NA
j_gene: TRBJ2-7
abundance: NA

CDR3aa: CAWSVNRGADQPQHF
CDR3nt: TGTGCCTGGAGTGTAAACAGGGGAGCGGATCAGCCCCAGCATTTT
v_gene: TRBV30
d_gene: TRBD1
j_gene: TRBJ1-5
abundance: NA

CDR3aa: CASSYSGQLVYGYTF
CDR3nt: TGTGCCAGCAGTTACTCCGGACAGTTAGTTTATGGCTACACCTTC
v_gene: TRBV6-5
d_gene: NA
j_gene: TRBJ1-2
abundance: NA

CDR3aa: CASSERGPGNQPQHF
CDR3nt: TGTGCCAGCAGTGAAAGAGGTCCAGGCAATCAGCCCCAGCATTTT
v_gene: TRBV25-1
d_gene: NA
j_gene: TRBJ1-5
abundance: NA

CDR3aa: CASSYERQGGGYTF
CDR3nt: TGTGCCAGCAGTTACGAACGACAGGGAGGTGGCTACACCTTC
v_gene: TRBV6-5
d_gene: TRBD1
j_gene: TRBJ1-2
abundance: NA

CDR3aa: CASSVEVGGLNEQFF
CDR3nt: TGTGCCAGCAGCGTAGAAGTCGGGGGGCTGAATGAGCAGTTCTTC
v_gene: TRBV9
d_gene: NA
j_gene: TRBJ2-1
abundance: once

CDR3aa: CAWSEAPGHTNQPQHF
CDR3nt: TGTGCCTGGAGTGAAGCACCGGGACACACCAATCAGCCCCAGCATTTT
v_gene: TRBV30
d_gene: NA
j_gene: TRBJ1-5
abundance: NA

CDR3aa: CASSSLPRALNEQYF
CDR3nt: TGTGCCAGCAGTTCCCTGCCGCGGGCGCTGAACGAGCAGTACTTC
v_gene: TRBV28
d_gene: NA
j_gene: TRBJ2-7
abundance: NA

CDR3aa: CASSYTGGAEETQYF
CDR3nt: TGTGCCAGCAGTTACACAGGGGGCGCGGAGGAGACCCAGTACTTC
v_gene: TRBV6-5
d_gene: TRBD1
j_gene: TRBJ2-5
abundance: NA

CDR3aa: CSVEVRRLGYGYTF
CDR3nt: TGCAGCGTTGAAGTACGCAGGCTGGGCTATGGCTACACCTTC
v_gene: TRBV29-1
d_gene: NA
j_gene: TRBJ1-2
abundance: NA

CDR3aa: CASSLGQGSLPYEQYF
CDR3nt: TGTGCCAGCAGCTTGGGACAGGGATCTCTCCCTTACGAGCAGTACTTC
v_gene: TRBV7-9
d_gene: TRBD1
j_gene: TRBJ2-7
abundance: NA

CDR3aa: CASSSDRDYGYTF
CDR3nt: TGTGCCAGCAGCTCGGACAGGGACTATGGCTACACCTTC
v_gene: TRBV5-8
d_gene: TRBD1
j_gene: TRBJ1-2
abundance: NA

CDR3aa: CASSLALGDRGPNNEKLFF
CDR3nt: TGCGCCAGCAGCTTGGCACTTGGGGACAGGGGGCCCAATAATGAAAAACTGTTTTTT
v_gene: TRBV5-1
d_gene: TRBD1
j_gene: TRBJ1-4
abundance: NA

CDR3aa: CATSRSPTGFSGANVLTF
CDR3nt: TGTGCCACCAGCAGATCCCCTACTGGATTCTCTGGGGCCAACGTCCTGACTTTC
v_gene: TRBV15
d_gene: NA
j_gene: TRBJ2-6
abundance: NA

CDR3aa: CASSEPGPSNEKLFF
CDR3nt: TGTGCCAGCAGTGAGCCGGGACCGAGCAATGAAAAACTGTTTTTT
v_gene: TRBV25-1
d_gene: NA
j_gene: TRBJ1-4
abundance: NA

CDR3aa: CASSARQGGSYNEQFF
CDR3nt: TGTGCCAGCAGCGCCCGACAGGGGGGCTCCTACAATGAGCAGTTCTTC
v_gene: TRBV11-2
d_gene: TRBD1
j_gene: TRBJ2-1
abundance: NA

CDR3aa: CASSRQGSYEQYF
CDR3nt: TGTGCCAGCAGCCGACAGGGGAGCTACGAGCAGTACTTC
v_gene: TRBV6-5
d_gene: TRBD1
j_gene: TRBJ2-7
abundance: NA

CDR3aa: CASSQLGTGDSPLHF
CDR3nt: TGTGCCAGCAGCCAATTGGGGACAGGGGATTCACCCCTCCACTTT
v_gene: TRBV16
d_gene: TRBD1
j_gene: TRBJ1-6
abundance: NA

CDR3aa: CASSEARTGPTNEKLFF
CDR3nt: TGTGCCAGCAGTGAAGCGCGAACGGGTCCAACTAATGAAAAACTGTTTTTT
v_gene: TRBV6-1
d_gene: NA
j_gene: TRBJ1-4
abundance: NA

CDR3aa: CSATNYEQYF
CDR3nt: TGCAGTGCCACAAACTACGAGCAGTACTTC
v_gene: TRBV20-1
d_gene: NA
j_gene: TRBJ2-7
abundance: NA

CDR3aa: CASSEAGTGDHEQYF
CDR3nt: TGTGCCAGCAGTGAAGCAGGGACAGGGGACCACGAGCAGTACTTC
v_gene: TRBV2
d_gene: TRBD1
j_gene: TRBJ2-7
abundance: once

CDR3aa: CASSVGRGGNQPQHF
CDR3nt: TGTGCCAGCAGCGTAGGCAGGGGAGGCAATCAGCCCCAGCATTTT
v_gene: TRBV9
d_gene: NA
j_gene: TRBJ1-5
abundance: NA

CDR3aa: CASSQELGYEQYF
CDR3nt: TGCGCCAGCAGCCAAGAGCTGGGTTACGAGCAGTACTTC
v_gene: TRBV4-1
d_gene: NA
j_gene: TRBJ2-7
abundance: once

CDR3aa: CASSYSGVNTEAFF
CDR3nt: TGTGCCAGCAGTTACTCAGGGGTCAACACTGAAGCTTTCTTT
v_gene: TRBV6-6
d_gene: NA
j_gene: TRBJ1-1
abundance: NA

CDR3aa: CASSDKVRLAGVFGELFF
CDR3nt: TGCGCCAGCAGCGACAAGGTGCGACTAGCGGGGGTTTTCGGGGAGCTGTTTTTT
v_gene: TRBV10-1
d_gene: TRBD2
j_gene: TRBJ2-2
abundance: NA

CDR3aa: CASRQPGTTYEQYF
CDR3nt: TGTGCCAGCAGGCAACCGGGAACCACCTACGAGCAGTACTTC
v_gene: TRBV6-5
d_gene: NA
j_gene: TRBJ2-7
abundance: NA

CDR3aa: CASSSLGQGAQTSPLHF
CDR3nt: TGTGCCAGCAGCTCTCTCGGACAGGGGGCGCAGACTTCACCCCTCCACTTT
v_gene: TRBV5-4
d_gene: TRBD1
j_gene: TRBJ1-6
abundance: NA

CDR3aa: CASSGAPQRAEAFF
CDR3nt: TGTGCCAGCAGCGGGGCCCCCCAAAGGGCTGAAGCTTTCTTT
v_gene: TRBV9
d_gene: NA
j_gene: TRBJ1-1
abundance: NA

CDR3aa: CASSRQGGGTEAFF
CDR3nt: TGTGCCAGCAGCCGACAGGGCGGAGGCACTGAAGCTTTCTTT
v_gene: TRBV7-9
d_gene: TRBD1
j_gene: TRBJ1-1
abundance: NA

CDR3aa: CASSLNYYEQYF
CDR3nt: TGTGCCAGCAGCTTGAACTATTACGAGCAGTACTTC
v_gene: TRBV7-2
d_gene: NA
j_gene: TRBJ2-7
abundance: NA

CDR3aa: CASSRVVQGNQPQHF
CDR3nt: TGTGCCAGCTCACGAGTTGTTCAGGGCAATCAGCCCCAGCATTTT
v_gene: TRBV18
d_gene: NA
j_gene: TRBJ1-5
abundance: NA

CDR3aa: CASSTGTYGYTF
CDR3nt: TGTGCCAGCAGTACAGGGACCTATGGCTACACCTTC
v_gene: TRBV6-5
d_gene: NA
j_gene: TRBJ1-2
abundance: NA

CDR3aa: CASRVGQAGNEKLFF
CDR3nt: TGTGCCAGCAGAGTGGGACAGGCGGGTAATGAAAAACTGTTTTTT
v_gene: TRBV2
d_gene: TRBD1
j_gene: TRBJ1-4
abundance: NA

CDR3aa: CASSRTGLTGNTIYF
CDR3nt: TGCGCCAGCAGCCGGACAGGACTCACTGGAAACACCATATATTTT
v_gene: TRBV5-1
d_gene: TRBD1
j_gene: TRBJ1-3
abundance: NA

CDR3aa: CATSRDQGQAQFF
CDR3nt: TGTGCCACCAGCAGAGATCAGGGACAGGCTCAGTTCTTC
v_gene: TRBV15
d_gene: TRBD1
j_gene: TRBJ2-1
abundance: NA

CDR3aa: CASSVNRDSKQPQHF
CDR3nt: TGTGCCAGCAGTGTAAACAGGGATTCGAAGCAGCCCCAGCATTTT
v_gene: TRBV28
d_gene: NA
j_gene: TRBJ1-5
abundance: NA

CDR3aa: CASSPPDRPENEQYF
CDR3nt: TGCGCCAGCAGCCCGCCGGACAGGCCTGAAAACGAGCAGTACTTC
v_gene: TRBV5-1
d_gene: TRBD1
j_gene: TRBJ2-7
abundance: NA

CDR3aa: CASSLGIAGPRLKGELFF
CDR3nt: TGTGCCAGCAGCTTGGGGATAGCGGGTCCCCGATTGAAAGGGGAGCTGTTTTTT
v_gene: TRBV7-9
d_gene: TRBD2
j_gene: TRBJ2-2
abundance: NA

CDR3aa: CASTSSRNTQYF
CDR3nt: TGTGCCAGCACATCTTCCAGGAATACGCAGTATTTT
v_gene: TRBV28
d_gene: NA
j_gene: TRBJ2-3
abundance: NA